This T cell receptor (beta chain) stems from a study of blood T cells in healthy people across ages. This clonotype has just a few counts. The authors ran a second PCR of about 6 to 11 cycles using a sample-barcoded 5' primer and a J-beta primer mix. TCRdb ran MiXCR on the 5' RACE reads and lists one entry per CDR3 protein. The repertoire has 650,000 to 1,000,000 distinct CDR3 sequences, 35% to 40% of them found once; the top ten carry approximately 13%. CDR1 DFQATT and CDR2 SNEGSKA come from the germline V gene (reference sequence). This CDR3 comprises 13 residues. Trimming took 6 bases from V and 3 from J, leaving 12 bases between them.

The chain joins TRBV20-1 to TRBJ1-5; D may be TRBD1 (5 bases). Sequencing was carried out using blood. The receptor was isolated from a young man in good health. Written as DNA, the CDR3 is TGCAGTGCCTATGGCAGGGACAATCAGCCCCAGCATTTT. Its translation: CSAYGRDNQPQHF.